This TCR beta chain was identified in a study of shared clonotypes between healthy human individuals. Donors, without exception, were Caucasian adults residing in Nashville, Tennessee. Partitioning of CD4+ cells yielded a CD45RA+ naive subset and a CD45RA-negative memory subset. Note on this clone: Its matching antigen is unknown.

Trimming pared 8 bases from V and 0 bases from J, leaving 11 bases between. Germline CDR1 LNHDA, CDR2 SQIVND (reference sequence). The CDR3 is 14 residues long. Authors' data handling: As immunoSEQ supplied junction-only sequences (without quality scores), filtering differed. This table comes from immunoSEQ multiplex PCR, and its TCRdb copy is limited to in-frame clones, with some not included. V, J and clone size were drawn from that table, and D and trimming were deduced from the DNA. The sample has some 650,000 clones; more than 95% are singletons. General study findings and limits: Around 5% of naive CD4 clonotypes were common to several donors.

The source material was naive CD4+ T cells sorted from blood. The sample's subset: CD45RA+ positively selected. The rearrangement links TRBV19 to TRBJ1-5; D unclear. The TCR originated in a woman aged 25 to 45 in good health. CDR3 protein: CASLDRNSNQPQHF. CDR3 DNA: TGTGCCAGTTTGGATAGAAATAGCAATCAGCCCCAGCATTTT.